A selection of T cell receptor beta chains follows, all from one sample in a study of T cell responses to AZD1222 COVID-19 vaccine. Measured with immunoSEQ multiplex PCR; TCRdb has only the in-frame clones, and not every one. This sample has 250,000 to 300,000 clones, with around 93% found just once. The sample was peripheral blood, taken 28 days after the second AZD1222 dose. These receptors all come from an adult who received the AZD1222 COVID-19 vaccine. CDR3s include the opening cysteine and the closing phenylalanine or tryptophan. The order of the fields is clone size, V gene, J gene, D gene, CDR3 protein, CDR3 DNA. The D gene is left open where the match is weak. Only part of the rows carry a size: once, few, many, or a class if the clone is expanded.

clone size: NA
V gene: TRBV6-8
J gene: TRBJ2-7
D gene: NA
CDR3 protein: CASSYTPNYEQYF
CDR3 DNA: TGTGCCAGCAGTTACACCCCTAACTACGAGCAGTACTTC

clone size: once
V gene: TRBV28
J gene: TRBJ1-2
D gene: NA
CDR3 protein: CASNPPDRRHYGYTF
CDR3 DNA: TGTGCCAGCAACCCTCCGGACCGCCGCCACTATGGCTACACCTTC

clone size: once
V gene: TRBV5-1
J gene: TRBJ2-7
D gene: NA
CDR3 protein: CASRPDRAYEQYF
CDR3 DNA: TGCGCCAGCAGACCAGACCGCGCCTACGAGCAGTACTTC

clone size: NA
V gene: TRBV27
J gene: TRBJ1-1
D gene: NA
CDR3 protein: CASSRTTSMNTEAFF
CDR3 DNA: TGTGCCAGCAGTCGAACAACCTCTATGAACACTGAAGCTTTCTTT

clone size: NA
V gene: TRBV19
J gene: TRBJ1-5
D gene: NA
CDR3 protein: CASSPQSGDGQPQHF
CDR3 DNA: TGTGCCAGTAGTCCCCAGTCGGGGGACGGACAGCCCCAGCATTTT

clone size: once
V gene: TRBV15
J gene: TRBJ2-7
D gene: TRBD1
CDR3 protein: CATSKPGQGIYEQYF
CDR3 DNA: TGTGCCACCAGCAAACCGGGACAGGGAATTTACGAGCAGTACTTC

clone size: NA
V gene: TRBV5-1
J gene: TRBJ2-3
D gene: NA
CDR3 protein: CASSFVTGPSTDTQYF
CDR3 DNA: TGCGCCAGCAGCTTCGTCACCGGGCCAAGCACAGATACGCAGTATTTT

clone size: NA
V gene: TRBV28
J gene: TRBJ1-5
D gene: NA
CDR3 protein: CASRTGRAVNQPQHF
CDR3 DNA: TGTGCCAGCCGCACAGGGAGAGCAGTCAATCAGCCCCAGCATTTT

clone size: once
V gene: TRBV6-5
J gene: TRBJ2-7
D gene: NA
CDR3 protein: CASSSGTYEQYF
CDR3 DNA: TGTGCCAGCAGTTCCGGGACTTACGAGCAGTACTTC

clone size: NA
V gene: TRBV11-2
J gene: TRBJ1-1
D gene: TRBD1
CDR3 protein: CASSFRTGGERTEAFF
CDR3 DNA: TGTGCCAGCAGCTTCAGGACAGGGGGCGAAAGAACTGAAGCTTTCTTT

clone size: NA
V gene: TRBV6-5
J gene: TRBJ2-1
D gene: NA
CDR3 protein: CASHRDWPTNEQFF
CDR3 DNA: TGTGCCAGCCACCGGGACTGGCCGACGAATGAGCAGTTCTTC

clone size: NA
V gene: TRBV6-5
J gene: TRBJ2-1
D gene: NA
CDR3 protein: CASSSVAASSYNEQFF
CDR3 DNA: TGTGCCAGCAGTTCTGTAGCGGCCTCCTCCTACAATGAGCAGTTCTTC

clone size: NA
V gene: TRBV27
J gene: TRBJ2-3
D gene: NA
CDR3 protein: CATGWDTQYF
CDR3 DNA: TGTGCCACTGGGTGGGATACGCAGTATTTT

clone size: NA
V gene: TRBV5-1
J gene: TRBJ2-1
D gene: TRBD2
CDR3 protein: CASTPRGGLTYNEQFF
CDR3 DNA: TGCGCCAGCACCCCCCGGGGGGGACTCACCTACAATGAGCAGTTCTTC

clone size: few
V gene: TRBV12-3/TRBV12-4
J gene: TRBJ2-2
D gene: TRBD1
CDR3 protein: CASSRTGSGELFF
CDR3 DNA: TGTGCCAGCAGCAGGACAGGGTCCGGGGAGCTGTTTTTT

clone size: NA
V gene: TRBV28
J gene: TRBJ1-6
D gene: TRBD1
CDR3 protein: CASSSGTANSPLHF
CDR3 DNA: TGTGCCAGCTCTTCCGGGACAGCAAATTCACCCCTCCACTTT

clone size: NA
V gene: TRBV28
J gene: TRBJ1-1
D gene: NA
CDR3 protein: CASSREIMNTEAFF
CDR3 DNA: TGTGCCAGCAGTAGGGAGATTATGAACACTGAAGCTTTCTTT

clone size: once
V gene: TRBV5-5
J gene: TRBJ1-3
D gene: NA
CDR3 protein: CASSLGGRKGEGNTIYF
CDR3 DNA: TGTGCCAGCAGCTTGGGGGGAAGGAAGGGCGAAGGAAACACCATATATTTT

clone size: NA
V gene: TRBV6-1
J gene: TRBJ2-1
D gene: NA
CDR3 protein: CASSEKPAGYTTEIF
CDR3 DNA: TGTGCCAGCAGTGAAAAGCCTGCGGGTTACACCACCGAGATCTTC

clone size: NA
V gene: TRBV19
J gene: TRBJ2-3
D gene: TRBD1
CDR3 protein: CASSDRGSTDTQYF
CDR3 DNA: TGTGCCAGTAGCGACAGGGGTAGCACAGATACGCAGTATTTT

clone size: once
V gene: TRBV10-3
J gene: TRBJ2-7
D gene: TRBD2
CDR3 protein: CAISEMTSGRMYEQYF
CDR3 DNA: TGTGCCATCAGTGAGATGACTAGCGGGAGAATGTACGAGCAGTACTTC

clone size: NA
V gene: TRBV15
J gene: TRBJ2-1
D gene: TRBD1
CDR3 protein: CATSRDGQGYNEQFF
CDR3 DNA: TGTGCCACCAGCAGAGATGGACAGGGGTACAATGAGCAGTTCTTC

clone size: NA
V gene: TRBV5-1
J gene: TRBJ2-3
D gene: TRBD2
CDR3 protein: CASGLAEHTDTQYF
CDR3 DNA: TGCGCCAGCGGGCTAGCGGAGCACACAGATACGCAGTATTTT

clone size: NA
V gene: TRBV20-1
J gene: TRBJ1-1
D gene: NA
CDR3 protein: CSASGGGNTEAFF
CDR3 DNA: TGCAGTGCTAGTGGTGGAGGGAACACTGAAGCTTTCTTT

clone size: few
V gene: TRBV19
J gene: TRBJ1-1
D gene: TRBD1
CDR3 protein: CASSTLGQGGYTEAFF
CDR3 DNA: TGTGCCAGTAGTACGCTCGGACAGGGAGGATACACTGAAGCTTTCTTT

clone size: NA
V gene: TRBV25-1
J gene: TRBJ2-1
D gene: TRBD2
CDR3 protein: CASSESGGGPYNEQFF
CDR3 DNA: TGTGCCAGCAGTGAATCTGGCGGGGGTCCCTACAATGAGCAGTTCTTC

clone size: NA
V gene: TRBV28
J gene: TRBJ2-7
D gene: TRBD2
CDR3 protein: CASSKGFAGASYEQYF
CDR3 DNA: TGTGCCAGCAGTAAGGGGTTTGCGGGAGCAAGCTACGAGCAGTACTTC

clone size: NA
V gene: TRBV18
J gene: TRBJ2-1
D gene: TRBD1
CDR3 protein: CASSVSSGGSEQFF
CDR3 DNA: TGTGCCAGCTCAGTCTCCTCAGGGGGCAGCGAGCAGTTCTTC